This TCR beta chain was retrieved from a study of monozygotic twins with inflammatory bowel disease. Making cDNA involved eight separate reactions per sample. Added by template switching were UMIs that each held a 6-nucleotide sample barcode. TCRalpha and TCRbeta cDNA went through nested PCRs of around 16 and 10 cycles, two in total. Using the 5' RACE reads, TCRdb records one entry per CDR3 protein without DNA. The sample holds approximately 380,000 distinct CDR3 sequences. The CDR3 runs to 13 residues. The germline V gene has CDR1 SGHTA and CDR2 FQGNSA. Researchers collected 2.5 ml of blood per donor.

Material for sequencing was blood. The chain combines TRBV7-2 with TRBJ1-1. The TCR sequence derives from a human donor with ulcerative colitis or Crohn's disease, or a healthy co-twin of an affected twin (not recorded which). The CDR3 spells CASSLVLVDEAFF.